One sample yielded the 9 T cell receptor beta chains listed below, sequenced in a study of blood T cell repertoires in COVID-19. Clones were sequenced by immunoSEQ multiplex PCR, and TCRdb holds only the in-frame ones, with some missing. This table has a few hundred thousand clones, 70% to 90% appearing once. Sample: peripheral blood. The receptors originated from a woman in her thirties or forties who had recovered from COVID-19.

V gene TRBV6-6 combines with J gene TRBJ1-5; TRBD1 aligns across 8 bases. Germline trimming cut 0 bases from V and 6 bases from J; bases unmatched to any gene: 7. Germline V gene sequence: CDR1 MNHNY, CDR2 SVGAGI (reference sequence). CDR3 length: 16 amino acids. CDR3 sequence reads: CASSYSGQGAGQPQHF. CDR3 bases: TGTGCCAGCAGTTACTCAGGGCAGGGGGCAGGTCAGCCCCAGCATTTT.

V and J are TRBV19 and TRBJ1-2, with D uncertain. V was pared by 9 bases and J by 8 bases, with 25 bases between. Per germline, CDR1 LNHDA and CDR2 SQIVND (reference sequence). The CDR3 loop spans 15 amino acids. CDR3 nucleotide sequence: TGTGCCAGCCGCGAGGTTGGCAACCTCTTGCTAGGCTACACCTTC. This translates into CASREVGNLLLGYTF.

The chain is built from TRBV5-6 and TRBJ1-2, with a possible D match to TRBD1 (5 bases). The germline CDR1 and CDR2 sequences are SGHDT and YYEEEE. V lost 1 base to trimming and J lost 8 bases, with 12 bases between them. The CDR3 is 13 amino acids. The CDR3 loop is CASSLRGSGGYTF. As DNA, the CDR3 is TGTGCCAGCAGCTTGCGGGGGTCAGGGGGCTACACCTTC.

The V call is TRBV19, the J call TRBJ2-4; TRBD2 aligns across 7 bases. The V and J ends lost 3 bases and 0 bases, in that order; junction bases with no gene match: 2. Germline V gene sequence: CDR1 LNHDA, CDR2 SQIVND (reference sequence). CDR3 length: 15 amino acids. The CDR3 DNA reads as TGTGCCAGTAGTATTCTAGCGGTAGCCAAAAACATTCAGTACTTC. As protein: CASSILAVAKNIQYF. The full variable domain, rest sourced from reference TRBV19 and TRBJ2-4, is DGGITQSPKYLFRKEGQNVTLSCEQNLNHDAMYWYRQDPGQGLRLIYYSQIVNDFQKGDIAEGYSVSREKKESFPLTVTSAQKNPTAFYLCASSILAVAKNIQYFGAGTRLSVL.

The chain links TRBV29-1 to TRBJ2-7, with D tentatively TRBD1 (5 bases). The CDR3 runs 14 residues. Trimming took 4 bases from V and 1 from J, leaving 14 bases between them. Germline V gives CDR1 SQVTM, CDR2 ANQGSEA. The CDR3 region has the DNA TGCAGCGTTGTGGGGCAGTTACAATCCTACGAGCAGTACTTC. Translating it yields CSVVGQLQSYEQYF.

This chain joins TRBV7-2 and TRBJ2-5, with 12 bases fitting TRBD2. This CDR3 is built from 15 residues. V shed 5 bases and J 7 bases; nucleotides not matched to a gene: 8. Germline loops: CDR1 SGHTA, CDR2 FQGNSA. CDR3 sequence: CASSSPSSGGGTQYF. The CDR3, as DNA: TGTGCCAGCAGCAGCCCCTCTAGCGGGGGGGGGACCCAGTACTTC.

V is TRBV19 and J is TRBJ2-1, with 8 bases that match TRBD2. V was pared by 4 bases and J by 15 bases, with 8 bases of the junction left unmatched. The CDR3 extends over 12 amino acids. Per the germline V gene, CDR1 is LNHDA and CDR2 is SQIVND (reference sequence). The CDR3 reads CASSTQLAEPFF. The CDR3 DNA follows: TGTGCCAGTAGTACCCAACTAGCGGAACCGTTCTTC.

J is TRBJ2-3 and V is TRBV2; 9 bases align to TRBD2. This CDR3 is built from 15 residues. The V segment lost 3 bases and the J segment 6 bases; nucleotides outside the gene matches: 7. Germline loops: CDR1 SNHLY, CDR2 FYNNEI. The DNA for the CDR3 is TGTGCCAGCAGTGAGGGACTAGCAGAGCGGGATACGCAGTATTTT. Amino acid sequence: CASSEGLAERDTQYF.

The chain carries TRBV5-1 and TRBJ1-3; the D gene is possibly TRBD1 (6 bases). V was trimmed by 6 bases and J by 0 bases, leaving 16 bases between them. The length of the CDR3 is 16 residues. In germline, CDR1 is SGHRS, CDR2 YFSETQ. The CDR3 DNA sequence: TGCGCCAGCACCGACAGGTCCCTGCACTCTGGAAACACCATATATTTT. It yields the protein CASTDRSLHSGNTIYF.